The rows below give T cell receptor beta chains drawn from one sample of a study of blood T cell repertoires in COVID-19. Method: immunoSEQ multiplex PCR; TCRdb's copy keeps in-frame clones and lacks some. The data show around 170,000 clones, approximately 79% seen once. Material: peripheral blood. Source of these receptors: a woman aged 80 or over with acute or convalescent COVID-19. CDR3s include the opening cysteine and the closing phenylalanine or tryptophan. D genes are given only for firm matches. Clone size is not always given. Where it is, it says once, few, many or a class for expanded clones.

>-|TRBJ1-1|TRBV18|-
TGTGCCAGCTCACCACCTTCGGGGGGCACTGAAGCTTTCTTT
CASSPPSGGTEAFF
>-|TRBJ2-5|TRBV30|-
TGTGCCTGGAGTACCATGACAGTTTTAGAGACCCAGTACTTC
CAWSTMTVLETQYF
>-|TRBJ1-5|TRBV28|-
TGTGCCAGCAGTAGACCAGGGGCGCAAGGCAATCAGCCCCAGCATTTT
CASSRPGAQGNQPQHF
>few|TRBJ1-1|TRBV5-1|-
TGCGCCAGCAGCCACCCCGGGGGGTCCCTGATGAACACTGAAGCTTTCTTT
CASSHPGGSLMNTEAFF
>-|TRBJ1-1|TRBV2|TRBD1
TGTGCCAGCAGAGAGACAGGGACCGGAGAAGCTTTCTTT
CASRETGTGEAFF
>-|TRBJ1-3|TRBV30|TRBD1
TGTGCCTGGAGGCCCGGGACAGGTTTTTCTGGAAACACCATATATTTT
CAWRPGTGFSGNTIYF
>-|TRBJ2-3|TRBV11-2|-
TGTGCCAGCAGCTTATTAGCCACCGGGTTTAGCACAGATACGCAGTATTTT
CASSLLATGFSTDTQYF
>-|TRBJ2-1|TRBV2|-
TGTGCCAGCATGGCTAGCCCCAACTACAATGAGCAGTTCTTC
CASMASPNYNEQFF
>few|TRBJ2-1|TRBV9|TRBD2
TGTGCCAGCAGCCCTCGGCGGGGGACTAGCGGGATAAATGAGCAGTTCTTC
CASSPRRGTSGINEQFF
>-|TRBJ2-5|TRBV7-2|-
TGTGCCAGCAGCTACCAAGGGGACTCCCAAGAGACCCAGTACTTC
CASSYQGDSQETQYF
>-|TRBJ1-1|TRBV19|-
TGTGCCAGTAGTATAGATCGAGGGACTGAAGCTTTCTTT
CASSIDRGTEAFF
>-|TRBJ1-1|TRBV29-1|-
TGCAGCGTTGAGAAGGGGGACACTGAAGCTTTCTTT
CSVEKGDTEAFF
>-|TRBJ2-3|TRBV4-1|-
TGCGCCAGCAGCCAAGCCTCTACGCAGTATTTT
CASSQASTQYF
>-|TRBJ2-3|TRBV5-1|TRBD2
TGCGCCAGCGGCGGGGGAGCGGGAGGGTATACAGATACGCAGTATTTT
CASGGGAGGYTDTQYF
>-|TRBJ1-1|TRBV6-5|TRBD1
TGTGCCAGCGTAGGACAGGGGGCACCTGAAGCTTTCTTT
CASVGQGAPEAFF
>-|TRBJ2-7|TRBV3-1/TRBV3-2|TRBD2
TGTGCCAGCAGCCCCTCGACTAGCGGGGGCTCCTACGAGCAGTACTTC
CASSPSTSGGSYEQYF
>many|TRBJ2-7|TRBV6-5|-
TGTGCCAGCAGTTACAGGGGGTCCTCCTACGAGCAGTACTTC
CASSYRGSSYEQYF
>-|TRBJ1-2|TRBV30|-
TGTGCCGGACAGAAAGTCTATGGCTACACCTTC
CAGQKVYGYTF
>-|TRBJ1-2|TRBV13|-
TGTGCCAGCAGCTGGAAAGGGGGAGGCTACACCTTC
CASSWKGGGYTF
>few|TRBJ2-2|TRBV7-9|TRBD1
TGTGCCAGCAGCGACAGGGTCACTGCGAACACCGGGGAGCTGTTTTTT
CASSDRVTANTGELFF
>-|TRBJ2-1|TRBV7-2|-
TGTGCCAGCAGCGGGGGCGCTTCCGGCGGGGGCACTGAGCAGTTCTTC
CASSGGASGGGTEQFF
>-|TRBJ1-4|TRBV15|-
TGTGCCACCAGCAGAGTCCCTGTAGGGGGAACTAATGAAAAACTGTTTTTT
CATSRVPVGGTNEKLFF
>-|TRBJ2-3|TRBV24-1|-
TGTGCCACCAGTGACCAGGGACAAGGTACGCAGTATTTT
CATSDQGQGTQYF
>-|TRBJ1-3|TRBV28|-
TGTGCCAGCAGTTTTAGAGGAAACACCATATATTTT
CASSFRGNTIYF
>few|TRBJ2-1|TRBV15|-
TGTGCCACCAGCTATCAGGGCAATGAGCAGTTCTTC
CATSYQGNEQFF
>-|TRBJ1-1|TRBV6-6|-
TGTGCCAGCAGTCGAGGGGGGGAAGGGATGATGAACACTGAAGCTTTCTTT
CASSRGGEGMMNTEAFF
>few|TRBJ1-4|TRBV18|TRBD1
TGTGCCAGCTCACCACCGAACAGGGGGCAGGAAAAACTGTTTTTT
CASSPPNRGQEKLFF
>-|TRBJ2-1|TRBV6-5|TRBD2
TGTGCCAGCAGTTACTATACTAGCGGGAGAAGTGAGCAGTTCTTC
CASSYYTSGRSEQFF
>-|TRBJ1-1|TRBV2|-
TGTGCCAGCAGCGCGGGACGGTTTAACACTGAAGCTTTCTTT
CASSAGRFNTEAFF
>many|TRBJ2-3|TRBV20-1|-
TGCAGTGCTCCAGGGAACCATCTGTATTTT
CSAPGNHLYF
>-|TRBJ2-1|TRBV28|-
TGTGCCAGCCGGAGGAACAATGAGCAGTTCTTC
CASRRNNEQFF
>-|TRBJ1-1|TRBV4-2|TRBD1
TGTGCCAGCAGCAACCGACAGGGTCAGAACACTGAAGCTTTCTTT
CASSNRQGQNTEAFF
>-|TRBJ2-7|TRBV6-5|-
TGTGCCAGCAGCAAGACAGGACTGTCCTCCTACGAGCAGTACTTC
CASSKTGLSSYEQYF
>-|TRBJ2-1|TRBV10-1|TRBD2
TGCGCCAGCAGTGAGGCTAGCGGGAGGGTCTCCTACAATGAGCAGTTCTTC
CASSEASGRVSYNEQFF
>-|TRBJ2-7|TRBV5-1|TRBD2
TGCGCCAGCAGCAGAAGGTGGGAGGGCCCCTACGAGCAGTACTTC
CASSRRWEGPYEQYF
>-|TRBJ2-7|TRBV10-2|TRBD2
TGCGCCAGCAGGGCGGGAGGGTACTACGAGCAGTACTTC
CASRAGGYYEQYF
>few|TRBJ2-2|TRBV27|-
TGTGCCAGCGCCGGGGTAAAAGCGAACACCGGGGAGCTGTTTTTT
CASAGVKANTGELFF
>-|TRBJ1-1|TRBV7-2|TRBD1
TGTGCCAGCAGCGCACAGGGGGCGATGAACACTGAAGCTTTCTTT
CASSAQGAMNTEAFF
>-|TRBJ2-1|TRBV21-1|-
TGTGCCAGATTAGACGGGACTAGCGGAACTGATACTGACAATGAGCAGTTCTTC
CARLDGTSGTDTDNEQFF
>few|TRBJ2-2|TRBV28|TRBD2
TGTGCCATGAGGGGAGCGGGAGCAAACACCGGGGAGCTGTTTTTT
CAMRGAGANTGELFF
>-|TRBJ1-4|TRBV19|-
TGTGCCAGTAGTACCAGTGCAACTAATGAAAAACTGTTTTTT
CASSTSATNEKLFF
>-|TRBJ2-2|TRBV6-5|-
TGTGCCAGCCTATACAGGGACACCGGGGAGCTGTTTTTT
CASLYRDTGELFF
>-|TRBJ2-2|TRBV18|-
TGTGCCAGCTCACCTGCGAGTTCAACCGGGGAGCTGTTTTTT
CASSPASSTGELFF
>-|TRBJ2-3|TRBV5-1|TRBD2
TGCGCCAGCAGCTTGGCCTCGGCGGGAGGGGCAGATACGCAGTATTTT
CASSLASAGGADTQYF
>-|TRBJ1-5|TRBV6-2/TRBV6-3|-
TGTGCCAGCAGTTGGGGAGGGTACTACCAGCCCCAGCATTTT
CASSWGGYYQPQHF
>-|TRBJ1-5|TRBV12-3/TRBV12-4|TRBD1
TGTGCCAGCACCTCGACAGGGAGCGGGCCCCAGCATTTT
CASTSTGSGPQHF
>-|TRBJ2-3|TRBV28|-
TGTGCCAGCACCCAACCGCAGGGGTTCACAGATACGCAGTATTTT
CASTQPQGFTDTQYF
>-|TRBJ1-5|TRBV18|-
TGTGCCAGCTCACCACAGGGAGTCGGGAATCAGCCCCAGCATTTT
CASSPQGVGNQPQHF
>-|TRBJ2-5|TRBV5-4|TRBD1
TGTGCCAGCAGCTTGGGACAGGGTGATGCAGAGACCCAGTACTTC
CASSLGQGDAETQYF
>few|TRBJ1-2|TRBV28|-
TGTGCCAGCAGTTTGGTCGTACAGTACTATGGCTACACCTTC
CASSLVVQYYGYTF
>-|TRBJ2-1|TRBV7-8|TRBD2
TGTGCCAGCAGCTTGCGAAGACGTCTAGCGGACGAATACAATGAGCAGTTCTTC
CASSLRRRLADEYNEQFF
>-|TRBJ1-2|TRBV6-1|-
TGTGCCAGCAGTGAGACGGGTGGCTACACCTTC
CASSETGGYTF
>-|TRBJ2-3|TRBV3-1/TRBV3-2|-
TGTGCCAGCAGCCAAGACTCGAGGACAGATACGCAGTATTTT
CASSQDSRTDTQYF
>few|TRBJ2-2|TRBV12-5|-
TGTGCTAGTGGTTTCCAGGGGACCGGGGAGCTGTTTTTT
CASGFQGTGELFF
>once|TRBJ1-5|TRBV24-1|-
TGTGCCACCAGTGATATGGGGGCCAATCAGCCCCAGCATTTT
CATSDMGANQPQHF